These T cell receptor beta chains were read from a single sample in a study of T cells in localized non-small cell lung cancer. Method: immunoSEQ multiplex PCR; TCRdb's copy keeps in-frame clones and lacks some. The repertoire holds over 30,000 clones, with about nine tenths as singletons. The specimen was peripheral blood mononuclear cells, collected before any cancer treatment. These receptors were collected from a man aged 35 to 69 with stage III lung adenocarcinoma. The CDR3 runs from the conserved cysteine through the conserved F or W. Each record gives: J gene, D gene, clone size, V gene, CDR3 protein, CDR3 DNA. The D gene is left open where the match is weak. Rows may omit the clone size; those that give it use once, few, many or a size class.

J: TRBJ2-2
D: -
size: -
V: TRBV7-6
CDR3: CASARGNTGELFF
DNA: TGTGCCAGCGCTAGGGGGAACACCGGGGAGCTGTTTTTT

J: TRBJ2-2
D: TRBD1
size: -
V: TRBV5-1
CDR3: CASSLEDRGLGELFF
DNA: TGCGCCAGCAGCTTGGAGGACAGGGGCCTCGGGGAGCTGTTTTTT

J: TRBJ2-7
D: TRBD2
size: once
V: TRBV5-1
CDR3: CASSLALAGVYEQYF
DNA: TGCGCCAGCAGCTTGGCACTAGCGGGGGTCTACGAGCAGTACTTC

J: TRBJ1-4
D: -
size: -
V: TRBV19
CDR3: CASSTSPTDEKLFF
DNA: TGTGCCAGTAGTACATCCCCCACCGATGAAAAACTGTTTTTT

J: TRBJ1-4
D: -
size: -
V: TRBV7-9
CDR3: CASSPQGREKLFF
DNA: TGTGCCAGCAGCCCCCAGGGTCGTGAAAAACTGTTTTTT

J: TRBJ2-5
D: TRBD2
size: few
V: TRBV5-8
CDR3: CASSLVAGGGETQYF
DNA: TGTGCCAGCAGCTTGGTAGCGGGGGGAGGGGAGACCCAGTACTTC

J: TRBJ2-1
D: TRBD2
size: -
V: TRBV7-9
CDR3: CASSLGLAGGLARSEQFF
DNA: TGTGCCAGCAGCTTAGGACTAGCGGGGGGCCTAGCTCGGAGTGAGCAGTTCTTC

J: TRBJ2-7
D: -
size: -
V: TRBV2
CDR3: CASSESSIPSYEQYF
DNA: TGTGCCAGCAGTGAAAGCAGTATTCCCTCCTACGAGCAGTACTTC

J: TRBJ1-5
D: TRBD1
size: -
V: TRBV6-6
CDR3: CASWTGGSQPQHF
DNA: TGTGCCTCTTGGACAGGGGGGTCTCAGCCCCAGCATTTT

J: TRBJ1-1
D: -
size: -
V: TRBV5-1
CDR3: CASSLPGQNTEAFF
DNA: TGCGCCAGCAGCTTGCCGGGGCAGAACACTGAAGCTTTCTTT

J: TRBJ2-4
D: TRBD1
size: -
V: TRBV19
CDR3: CASSTGGTGSNIQYF
DNA: TGTGCCAGTAGTACAGGGGGCACAGGGAGTAACATTCAGTACTTC

J: TRBJ2-5
D: TRBD2
size: once
V: TRBV9
CDR3: CASSVIAGGLETQYF
DNA: TGTGCCAGCAGCGTTATAGCGGGGGGGCTTGAGACCCAGTACTTC

J: TRBJ1-1
D: -
size: once
V: TRBV6-5
CDR3: CASSMTPGGTEAFF
DNA: TGTGCCAGCAGTATGACCCCAGGCGGCACTGAAGCTTTCTTT

J: TRBJ1-5
D: -
size: -
V: TRBV19
CDR3: CASSERRGFQRGLYQPQHF
DNA: TGTGCCAGTAGTGAACGTCGGGGGTTCCAGCGGGGGTTGTATCAGCCCCAGCATTTT

J: TRBJ1-4
D: -
size: -
V: TRBV7-2
CDR3: CASSLALRSSNEKLFF
DNA: TGTGCCAGCAGCTTAGCGCTAAGAAGTTCTAATGAAAAACTGTTTTTT

J: TRBJ2-7
D: -
size: -
V: TRBV11-3
CDR3: CASSSSGTTSYEQYF
DNA: TGTGCCAGCAGCTCCTCCGGGACCACATCCTACGAGCAGTACTTC

J: TRBJ2-7
D: TRBD1
size: -
V: TRBV6-5
CDR3: CASRTLSGQTYEQYF
DNA: TGTGCCAGTAGAACCCTCTCGGGACAGACCTACGAGCAGTACTTC

J: TRBJ1-3
D: -
size: -
V: TRBV5-4
CDR3: CASSEGQQDTIYF
DNA: TGTGCCAGCAGCGAAGGACAGCAGGACACCATATATTTT

J: TRBJ2-2
D: -
size: -
V: TRBV11-3
CDR3: CASSSRGGGTGELFF
DNA: TGTGCCAGCAGTTCCCGAGGGGGGGGCACCGGGGAGCTGTTTTTT

J: TRBJ2-6
D: TRBD1
size: -
V: TRBV14
CDR3: CASSLGQGSPSGANVLTF
DNA: TGTGCCAGCAGCCTCGGACAGGGTAGCCCTTCTGGGGCCAACGTCCTGACTTTC

J: TRBJ2-7
D: TRBD1
size: -
V: TRBV7-7
CDR3: CASSPGTGTYEQYF
DNA: TGTGCTAGCAGCCCTGGGACAGGAACCTACGAGCAGTACTTC

J: TRBJ2-5
D: -
size: -
V: TRBV14
CDR3: CASSQKEGVWVRETQYF
DNA: TGTGCCAGCAGCCAAAAGGAGGGAGTTTGGGTCCGAGAGACCCAGTACTTC

J: TRBJ1-1
D: TRBD1
size: -
V: TRBV7-2
CDR3: CASSLYRGQGGTEAFF
DNA: TGTGCCAGCAGCCTGTACAGGGGGCAGGGTGGCACTGAAGCTTTCTTT

J: TRBJ2-1
D: -
size: -
V: TRBV2
CDR3: CASTLSSYNEQFF
DNA: TGTGCCAGCACCCTAAGCTCCTACAATGAGCAGTTCTTC

J: TRBJ2-7
D: -
size: -
V: TRBV10-2
CDR3: CASSAVGTLYEQYF
DNA: TGCGCCAGCAGTGCAGTTGGGACGCTCTACGAGCAGTACTTC

J: TRBJ1-2
D: -
size: once
V: TRBV29-1
CDR3: CSVVRDANYGYTF
DNA: TGCAGCGTTGTAAGGGACGCTAACTATGGCTACACCTTC

J: TRBJ2-3
D: TRBD1
size: -
V: TRBV7-2
CDR3: CASSSGRTGAPTDTQYF
DNA: TGTGCCAGCAGCTCGGGGCGGACAGGCGCCCCCACAGATACGCAGTATTTT

J: TRBJ2-7
D: -
size: -
V: TRBV19
CDR3: CASRVQGFDEQYF
DNA: TGTGCCAGTAGGGTCCAGGGTTTCGACGAGCAGTACTTC

J: TRBJ1-3
D: TRBD1
size: -
V: TRBV9
CDR3: CASSTKQGAGNTIYF
DNA: TGTGCCAGCAGCACAAAACAGGGGGCTGGAAACACCATATATTTT

J: TRBJ2-5
D: -
size: -
V: TRBV6-6
CDR3: CASIRGEGETQYF
DNA: TGTGCCAGCATTAGGGGAGAGGGGGAGACCCAGTACTTC

J: TRBJ2-7
D: -
size: -
V: TRBV11-2
CDR3: CASSLMGAPSYEQYF
DNA: TGTGCCAGCAGCTTAATGGGTGCTCCCTCCTACGAGCAGTACTTC

J: TRBJ1-2
D: TRBD1
size: medium-sized
V: TRBV29-1
CDR3: CSVGEDRGLYGYTF
DNA: TGCAGCGTTGGTGAGGACAGGGGGCTTTATGGCTACACCTTC